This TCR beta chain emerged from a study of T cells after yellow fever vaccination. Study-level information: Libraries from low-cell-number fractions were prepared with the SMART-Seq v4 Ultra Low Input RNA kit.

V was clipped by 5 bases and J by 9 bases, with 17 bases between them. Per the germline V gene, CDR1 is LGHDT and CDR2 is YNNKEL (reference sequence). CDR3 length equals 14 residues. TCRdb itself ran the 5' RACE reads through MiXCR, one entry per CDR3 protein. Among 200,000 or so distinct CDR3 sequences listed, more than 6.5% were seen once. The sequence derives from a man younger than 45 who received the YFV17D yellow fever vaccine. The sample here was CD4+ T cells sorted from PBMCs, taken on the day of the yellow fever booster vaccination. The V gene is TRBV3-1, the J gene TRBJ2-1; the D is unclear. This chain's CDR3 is CASSFLSSGAEQFF. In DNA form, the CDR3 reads TGTGCCAGCAGCTTCCTGTCCTCAGGCGCTGAGCAGTTCTTC.